Each of the 27 T cell receptor beta chains below was sequenced from the same sample in a study of blood T cell repertoires in COVID-19. Only in-frame clones appear in the TCRdb table, and some are missing; sequencing was by immunoSEQ multiplex PCR. The top ten hold 6.5% of the sample, which has 200,000 or so clones, 89% seen once. The sequenced sample consisted of peripheral blood. These receptors came from a man between 60 and 70 years old who had recovered from COVID-19.

The V gene is TRBV4-2, the J gene TRBJ1-2; D ambiguous. There are 15 residues in the CDR3. Trimming took 4 bases from V and 0 from J, leaving 12 bases between them. Per germline, CDR1 LGHNA and CDR2 YNFKEQ. The CDR3 nucleotides are TGTGCCAGCAGCCGTAGTACTGGAGCTAACTATGGCTACACCTTC. This gives the protein CASSRSTGANYGYTF.

This rearrangement joins TRBV2 to TRBJ1-1, with 8 bases matching TRBD1. The J segment lost 3 bases and the V segment lost 6 bases, leaving 3 bases of the junction unmatched. Germline CDR1 is SNHLY and CDR2 is FYNNEI. The CDR3 is 13 residues long. The CDR3 region has the DNA TGTGCCAGCAGGGACAGGGAAGACACTGAAGCTTTCTTT. Translation gives CASRDREDTEAFF. The complete variable domain, with remaining parts taken from reference TRBV2 and TRBJ1-1, reads EPEVTQTPSHQVTQMGQEVILRCVPISNHLYFYWYRQILGQKVEFLVSFYNNEISEKSEIFDDQFSVERPDGSNFTLKIRSTKLEDSAMYFCASRDREDTEAFFGQGTRLTVV.

This clone is a singleton in its sample. The rearrangement links TRBV19 to TRBJ2-6; TRBD1 is a possible D gene (6 bases). CDR3 length: 16 amino acids. Trimming took 5 bases from V and 3 from J, leaving 14 bases between them. CDR1 and CDR2 from the germline V gene are LNHDA and SQIVND (reference sequence). CDR3 sequence (DNA): TGTGCCAGTAGTCTCACAGGGCTGGGTGGGGCCAACGTCCTGACTTTC. Residues: CASSLTGLGGANVLTF.

This chain uses TRBV20-1 with TRBJ1-3; D is possibly TRBD1 (5 bases). Trimming took off 3 bases at V and 4 bases at J, with 10 bases between the two ends. The CDR3 has 13 residues. Germline V CDR1 and CDR2: DFQATT, SNEGSKA (reference sequence). The CDR3 DNA reads TGCAGTGCTAGTTACCGACAGGGAAACACCATATATTTT. Translation: CSASYRQGNTIYF.

The chain combines TRBV7-3 with TRBJ2-1, with D possibly TRBD1 on 5 matching bases. The V end was cut by 2 bases, the J end by 4 bases, with 9 bases between. Germline values: CDR1 SGHTA, CDR2 FQGTGA. The CDR3 has 14 residues. The CDR3 reads CASSLGQGYNEQFF. The CDR3 nucleotides read TGTGCCAGCAGCTTAGGGCAGGGTTACAATGAGCAGTTCTTC.

This chain connects TRBV19 to TRBJ2-3; 7 bases match TRBD2. V shed 3 bases and J 8 bases; nucleotides not matched to a gene: 5. The CDR3 covers 13 residues. Germline-derived CDR1 and CDR2 are LNHDA and SQIVND (reference sequence). CDR3 amino acids: CASSIGPGGTQYF. Written as DNA, the CDR3 is TGTGCCAGTAGTATTGGCCCGGGAGGTACGCAGTATTTT.

The count of this clone is one. V gene TRBV2 combines with J gene TRBJ2-5, with 8 bases lining up with TRBD1. The V segment lost 6 bases and the J segment 3 bases; nucleotides outside the gene matches: 6. This CDR3 comprises 14 residues. Germline lookup yields CDR1 SNHLY and CDR2 FYNNEI. As DNA, the CDR3 is TGTGCCAGCAGCGCTCCGACAGGGGAAGAGACCCAGTACTTC. This encodes CASSAPTGEETQYF.

This clone showed up just once. The gene calls are TRBV12-1 and TRBJ1-5; the table gives TRBD1 as D, unverified against the DNA. TRBV12-1 is recorded as a pseudogene. CDR3 length: 15 amino acids. Written as DNA, the CDR3 is TGTGCCAGCAGCTTTATCGGGCAGGGTGAACAGCCCCAGCATTTT. Translated, it gives CASSFIGQGEQPQHF.

The V and J genes are TRBV11-2 and TRBJ2-7, with 9 bases matching TRBD2. After removal of 0 bases from V and 4 bases from J, the junction contained 4 bases not matched to a gene. Germline V gives CDR1 SGHAT, CDR2 FQNNGV. The CDR3 loop spans 15 amino acids. The CDR3 region is CASSLDWRGGYEQYF. CDR3 sequence (DNA): TGTGCCAGCAGCTTAGATTGGCGGGGGGGTTACGAGCAGTACTTC.

This clone was detected only once. The chain is built from TRBV5-1 and TRBJ2-1; no clear D gene. This CDR3 is 15 amino acids long. Germline V CDR1 and CDR2: SGHRS, YFSETQ. Trimming cost V 7 bases and J 8 bases, with 22 bases left between them. The chain's CDR3 is CASQLLVASSDEQFF. The DNA of the CDR3 is TGCGCCAGCCAGCTATTGGTTGCTAGTTCGGATGAGCAGTTCTTC.

The chain joins TRBV25-1 to TRBJ2-5, with 7 bases fitting TRBD2. The CDR3 extends over 14 amino acids. Germline assignment: CDR1 MGHDK and CDR2 SYGVNS. The junction had 3 bases not matched to a gene; V was cut back by 0 bases and J by 5 bases. The DNA for the CDR3 is TGTGCCAGCAGTGAATATGGTAGCGGGGAGACCCAGTACTTC. It translates to CASSEYGSGETQYF.

CDR3 residues: CASTPSANRGPQYF. The CDR3 bases are TGTGCCAGCACCCCGTCTGCCAACAGGGGCCCGCAGTATTTT. The chain couples TRBV6-5 to TRBJ2-3; 7 nucleotides agree with TRBD1. This CDR3 has 14 amino acids. Germline V gives CDR1 MNHEY, CDR2 SVGAGI. Germline trimming cut 7 bases from V and 10 bases from J; bases unmatched to any gene: 14.

The chain recombines TRBV5-8 with TRBJ1-6; D gene uncertain. The CDR3 loop spans 13 amino acids. From germline, CDR1 is SGHTS and CDR2 YDEGEE. V lost 4 bases to trimming and J lost 10 bases, with 12 bases between them. For the CDR3, the DNA is TGTGCCAGCAGCCTCCAGGCGGGCTCACCCCTCCACTTT. Translated: CASSLQAGSPLHF.

The chain combines TRBV6-2 or TRBV6-3 with TRBJ1-5, with TRBD1 matching over 8 bases. CDR3 length: 17 amino acids. Germline-derived CDR1 and CDR2 are MNHEY and SVGEGT. Germline trimming cut 2 bases from V and 0 bases from J; bases unmatched to any gene: 6. The chain's CDR3 is CASSYPRQGISNQPQHF. The DNA of the CDR3 is TGTGCCAGCAGTTACCCTAGACAGGGGATTAGCAATCAGCCCCAGCATTTT.

This chain links TRBV2 with TRBJ1-6; D gene ambiguous. From germline, CDR1 is SNHLY and CDR2 FYNNEI. The V end was cut by 3 bases, the J end by 9 bases, with 15 bases between. The CDR3 covers 15 residues. The CDR3 region has the DNA TGTGCCAGCAGTGAGACGGGAGCTAGTGGTTCACCCCTCCACTTT. It is translated as CASSETGASGSPLHF.

The V and J genes are TRBV21-1 and TRBJ1-5; the D segment call TRBD1 is taken from the table without a DNA check. TRBV21-1 is recorded as a pseudogene. This CDR3 spans 17 amino acids. CDR3 region: CASSKAQGGSKNQPQHF. CDR3 DNA sequence: TGTGCCAGCAGCAAAGCCCAAGGGGGAAGTAAAAATCAGCCCCAGCATTTT.

The chain uses TRBV10-3 and TRBJ1-5; TRBD1 might be the D (6 bases). The germline V and J ends were trimmed by 0 bases and 4 bases, with 10 bases remaining between them. The CDR3 loop spans 15 amino acids. Per the germline V gene, CDR1 is ENHRY and CDR2 is SYGVKD. CDR3 in DNA: TGTGCCATCAGTGAGTCGAAGGGGGAAAATCAGCCCCAGCATTTT. Amino acid sequence: CAISESKGENQPQHF.

The chain recombines TRBV4-2 with TRBJ1-5; D may be TRBD1 (6 bases). There are 17 residues in the CDR3. V was clipped by 4 bases and J by 7 bases, with 23 bases between them. Looked up from germline, CDR1 is LGHNA and CDR2 is YNFKEQ. As DNA, the CDR3 is TGTGCCAGCAGCCGTGAGATGGACATCAGGGGAAGGCAGCCCCAGCATTTT. Translated: CASSREMDIRGRQPQHF.

V and J are TRBV20-1 and TRBJ1-1; TRBD1 is a possible D gene (6 bases). V lost 3 bases and J lost 5, with 16 bases in between. The germline gives CDR1 DFQATT, CDR2 SNEGSKA (reference sequence). The CDR3 extends over 14 amino acids. CDR3 sequence reads: CSASPGGPRTEAFF. CDR3 nucleotide sequence: TGCAGTGCTAGTCCCGGGGGGCCACGAACTGAAGCTTTCTTT.

This clone has more than one count but fewer than ten. This chain connects TRBV6-5 to TRBJ1-5; TRBD1 agrees at 9 bases. This CDR3 has 15 amino acids. Germline V gene lookup returns CDR1 MNHEY and CDR2 SVGAGI. Germline trimming cut 6 bases from V and 0 bases from J; bases unmatched to any gene: 3. The CDR3 protein is CASRGQGISNQPQHF. CDR3 DNA: TGTGCCAGCAGAGGACAGGGGATTAGCAATCAGCCCCAGCATTTT.

DNA of the CDR3: TGTGCCAGCAGCGTATTCGGGACTAGCGGGGGCAATGAGCAGTTCTTC. Its translation is CASSVFGTSGGNEQFF. V is TRBV9 and J is TRBJ2-1; 14 nucleotides agree with TRBD2. This CDR3 contains 16 residues. V dropped 1 base and J dropped 6; count of bases not matched to a gene: 3. Germline lookup yields CDR1 SGDLS and CDR2 YYNGEE.

The genes are TRBV6-5 and TRBJ1-2, with a tentative D call TRBD1 (6 bases). This CDR3 region has 15 residues. Germline V CDR1 and CDR2: MNHEY, SVGAGI. V shed 4 bases and J shed 4 bases, with 16 bases lying between them. The CDR3 spells CASSSRQVWAYGYTF. CDR3 bases: TGTGCCAGCAGTTCTCGACAGGTTTGGGCCTATGGCTACACCTTC.

The chain recombines TRBV19 with TRBJ1-1; D gene uncertain. CDR1 is LNHDA, CDR2 SQIVND, per germline (reference sequence). The CDR3 loop spans 15 amino acids. The V end was cut by 0 bases, the J end by 0 bases, with 8 bases between. CDR3 in amino acids: CASSIDGDMNTEAFF. CDR3 bases: TGTGCCAGTAGTATAGATGGAGATATGAACACTGAAGCTTTCTTT. Full variable domain (outside the CDR3, taken from reference TRBV19 and TRBJ1-1): DGGITQSPKYLFRKEGQNVTLSCEQNLNHDAMYWYRQDPGQGLRLIYYSQIVNDFQKGDIAEGYSVSREKKESFPLTVTSAQKNPTAFYLCASSIDGDMNTEAFFGQGTRLTVV.

The chain uses TRBV6-2 or TRBV6-3 and TRBJ1-1, with D perhaps matching TRBD1 (5 bases). This CDR3 contains 15 residues. Trimming left V 2 bases short and J 1 base short, with 11 bases between. The germline V gene has CDR1 MNHEY and CDR2 SVGEGT. This CDR3 is CASSYGWGSNTEAFF. In DNA, the CDR3 is TGTGCCAGCAGTTACGGTTGGGGCTCGAACACTGAAGCTTTCTTT.

CDR3 protein: CASSSSGTEQFF. The CDR3 DNA follows: TGTGCCAGCAGCTCTAGCGGTACTGAGCAGTTCTTC. V usage is TRBV11-3 and J usage is TRBJ2-1; TRBD2 aligns across 7 bases. Germline V gene lookup returns CDR1 SGHNT and CDR2 YENEEA. V lost 4 bases to trimming and J lost 9 bases; unmatched junction nucleotides: 3. The CDR3 is 12 amino acids.

This chain links TRBV9 with TRBJ2-6; D possibly corresponds to TRBD2 (6 bases). There are 18 residues in the CDR3. The ends were cut back, 0 bases at V and 2 bases at J, with 15 bases in the middle. Germline V gene lookup returns CDR1 SGDLS and CDR2 YYNGEE. In nucleotides, the CDR3 is TGTGCCAGCAGCGTAGCCCGGGGCGGGGCAACTGGGGCCAACGTCCTGACTTTC. Translation: CASSVARGGATGANVLTF.

The J gene is TRBJ1-5, the V gene TRBV7-9, with 11 nucleotides matching TRBD1. J was trimmed by 9 bases and V by 5 bases; bases with no gene match: 6. This CDR3 spans 14 amino acids. Germline V lookup: CDR1 SEHNR, CDR2 FQNEAQ (reference sequence). The CDR3 region is CASSPGTGGVPQHF. CDR3 DNA sequence: TGTGCCAGCAGCCCCGGGACAGGGGGTGTGCCCCAGCATTTT.